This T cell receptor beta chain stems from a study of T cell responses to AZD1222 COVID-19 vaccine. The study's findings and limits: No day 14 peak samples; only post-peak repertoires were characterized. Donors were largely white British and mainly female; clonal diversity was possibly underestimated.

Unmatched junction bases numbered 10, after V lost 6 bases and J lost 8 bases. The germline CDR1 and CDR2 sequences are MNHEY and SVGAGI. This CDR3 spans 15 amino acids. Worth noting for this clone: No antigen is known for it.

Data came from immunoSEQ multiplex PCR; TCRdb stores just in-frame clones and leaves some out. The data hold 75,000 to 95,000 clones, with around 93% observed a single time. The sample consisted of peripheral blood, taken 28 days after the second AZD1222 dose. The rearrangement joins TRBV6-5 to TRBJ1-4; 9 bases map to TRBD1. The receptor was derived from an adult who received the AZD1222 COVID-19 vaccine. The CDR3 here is CASRGTGRYEEKLFF. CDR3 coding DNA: TGTGCCAGCAGAGGGACAGGGAGGTATGAGGAAAAACTGTTTTTT.